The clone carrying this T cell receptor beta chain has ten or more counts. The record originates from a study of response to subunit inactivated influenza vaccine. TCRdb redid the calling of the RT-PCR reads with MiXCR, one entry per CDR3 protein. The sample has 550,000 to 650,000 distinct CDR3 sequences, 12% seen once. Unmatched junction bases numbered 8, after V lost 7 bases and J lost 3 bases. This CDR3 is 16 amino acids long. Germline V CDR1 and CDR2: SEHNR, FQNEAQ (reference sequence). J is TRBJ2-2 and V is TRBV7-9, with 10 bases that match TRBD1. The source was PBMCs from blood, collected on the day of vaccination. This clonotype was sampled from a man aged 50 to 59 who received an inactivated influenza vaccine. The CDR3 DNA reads TGTGCCAGCAACCCGACAGGGACAGGGGACACCGGGGAGCTGTTTTTT. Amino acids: CASNPTGTGDTGELFF.